The T cell receptor beta chain under discussion was sequenced for a study of blood T cell repertoires in COVID-19. Generated by immunoSEQ multiplex PCR, the TCRdb table keeps only in-frame clones and is missing some. The profile shows 150,000 to 200,000 clones, 80% to 90% of them singletons. The CDR3 loop spans 13 amino acids. Germline assignment: CDR1 SNHLY and CDR2 FYNNEI. V gave up 7 bases and J gave up 6 bases; unmatched junction bases: 5. The material sequenced was peripheral blood. This receptor was identified in an older woman with COVID-19, enrolled during active disease. The genes are TRBV2 and TRBJ1-2, with 10 bases matching TRBD1. CDR3: CASTRQGANGYTF. The DNA of the CDR3 is TGTGCCAGCACCCGACAGGGGGCGAATGGCTACACCTTC.